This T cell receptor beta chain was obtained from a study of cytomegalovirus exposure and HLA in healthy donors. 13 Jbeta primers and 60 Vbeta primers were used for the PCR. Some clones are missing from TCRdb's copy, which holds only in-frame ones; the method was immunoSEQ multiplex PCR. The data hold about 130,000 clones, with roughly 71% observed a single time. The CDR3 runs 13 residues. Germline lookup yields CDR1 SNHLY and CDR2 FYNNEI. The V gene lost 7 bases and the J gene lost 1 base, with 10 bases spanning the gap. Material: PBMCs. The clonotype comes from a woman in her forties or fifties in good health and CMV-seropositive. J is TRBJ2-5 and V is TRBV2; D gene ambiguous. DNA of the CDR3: TGTGCCAGCATAATGGCTTCCCAAGAGACCCAGTACTTC. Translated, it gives CASIMASQETQYF.